This T cell receptor (beta chain) was identified in a study of T cell clonality in common variable immunodeficiency. Study observations and caveats: Fewer deletions and N-nucleotide insertions were reportedly seen in common variable immunodeficiency TCR beta sequences. Links between repertoire features and CVID complications were heterogeneity-limited.

This clone is medium-sized by share. Its antigen is still unknown. The table came from immunoSEQ multiplex PCR; TCRdb's copy has only in-frame clones and leaves some out. Reported are approximately 17,000 clones, none seen only once; the ten largest carry more than 12%. The origin of this receptor is a human donor with common variable immunodeficiency. The material sequenced was peripheral blood mononuclear cells.

The CDR3 protein is CSAPKDGAYEQYF. CDR3 DNA (partial): TGCAGTGCTCCAAAGGACGGGGCCTACGAG. The chain joins TRBV20-1 to TRBJ2-7; tentative D call: TRBD2 (5 bases). Coverage ceases 3 residues before the CDR3 finishes, and the germline J gene fills in the end. V dropped 5 bases and J dropped 2 bases, with 13 bases sitting between them. Germline assignment: CDR1 DFQATT and CDR2 SNEGSKA (reference sequence). This CDR3 is 13 amino acids long.